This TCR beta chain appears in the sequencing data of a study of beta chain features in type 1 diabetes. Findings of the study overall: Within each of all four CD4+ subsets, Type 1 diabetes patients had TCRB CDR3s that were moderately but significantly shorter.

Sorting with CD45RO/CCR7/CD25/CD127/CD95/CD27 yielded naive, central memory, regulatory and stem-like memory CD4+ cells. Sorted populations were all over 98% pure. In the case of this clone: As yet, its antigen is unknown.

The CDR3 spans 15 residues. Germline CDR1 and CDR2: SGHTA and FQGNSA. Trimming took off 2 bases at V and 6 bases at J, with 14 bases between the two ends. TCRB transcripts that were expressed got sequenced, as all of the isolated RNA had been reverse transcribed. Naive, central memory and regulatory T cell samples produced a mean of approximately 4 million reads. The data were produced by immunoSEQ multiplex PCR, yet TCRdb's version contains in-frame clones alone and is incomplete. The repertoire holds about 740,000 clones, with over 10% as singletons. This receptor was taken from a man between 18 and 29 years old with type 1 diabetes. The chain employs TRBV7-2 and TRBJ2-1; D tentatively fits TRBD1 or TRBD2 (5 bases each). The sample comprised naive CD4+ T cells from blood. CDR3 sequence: CASSLSGASFNEQFF. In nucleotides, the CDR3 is TGTGCCAGCAGCTTATCCGGGGCAAGTTTCAATGAGCAGTTCTTC.